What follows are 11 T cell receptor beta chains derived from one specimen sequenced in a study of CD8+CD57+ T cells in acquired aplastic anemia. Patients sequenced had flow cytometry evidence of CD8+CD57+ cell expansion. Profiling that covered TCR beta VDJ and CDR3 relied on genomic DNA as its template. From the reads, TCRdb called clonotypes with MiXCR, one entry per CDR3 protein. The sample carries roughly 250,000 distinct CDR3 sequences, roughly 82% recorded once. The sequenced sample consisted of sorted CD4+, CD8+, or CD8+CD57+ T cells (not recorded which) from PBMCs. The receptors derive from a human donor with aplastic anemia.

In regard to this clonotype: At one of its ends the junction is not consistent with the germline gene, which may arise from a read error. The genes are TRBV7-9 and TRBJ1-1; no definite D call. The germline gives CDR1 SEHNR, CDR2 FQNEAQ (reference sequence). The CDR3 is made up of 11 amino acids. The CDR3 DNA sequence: TGTGCCAGCAGCTTGGAGCCTGAAGGTTTCTTT. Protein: CASSLEPEGFF.

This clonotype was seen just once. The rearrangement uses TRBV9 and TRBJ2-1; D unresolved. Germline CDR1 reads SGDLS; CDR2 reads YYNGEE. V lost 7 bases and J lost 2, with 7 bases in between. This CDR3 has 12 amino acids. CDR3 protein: CASGPTYNEQFF. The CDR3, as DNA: TGTGCCAGCGGGCCAACCTACAATGAGCAGTTCTTC.

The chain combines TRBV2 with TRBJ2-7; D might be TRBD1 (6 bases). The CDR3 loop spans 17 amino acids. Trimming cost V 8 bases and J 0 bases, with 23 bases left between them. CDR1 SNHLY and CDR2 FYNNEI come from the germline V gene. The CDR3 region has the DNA TGTGCCAGCTCCGGGACAACAGTATGGCTCAGCTCCTACGAGCAGTACTTC. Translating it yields CASSGTTVWLSSYEQYF.

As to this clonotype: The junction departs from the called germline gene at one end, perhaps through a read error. CDR3 sequence: CATRRGSEDDTQYF. The CDR3 DNA is TGTGCCACCAGGAGAGGAAGCGAGGACGACACGCAGTACTTC. The rearrangement joins TRBV15 to TRBJ2-1; D is unclear. The J call could be wrong; TRBJ2-7 is a better fit for the DNA end. Germline values: CDR1 LNHNV, CDR2 YYDKDF (reference sequence). The CDR3 has 14 amino acids.

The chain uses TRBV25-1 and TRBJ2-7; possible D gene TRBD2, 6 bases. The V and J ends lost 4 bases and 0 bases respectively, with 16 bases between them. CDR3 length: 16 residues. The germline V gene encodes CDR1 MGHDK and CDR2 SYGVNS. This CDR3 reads CASSALNSGRSYEQYF. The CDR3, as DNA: TGTGCCAGCAGTGCACTAAATAGCGGACGCTCCTACGAGCAGTACTTC.

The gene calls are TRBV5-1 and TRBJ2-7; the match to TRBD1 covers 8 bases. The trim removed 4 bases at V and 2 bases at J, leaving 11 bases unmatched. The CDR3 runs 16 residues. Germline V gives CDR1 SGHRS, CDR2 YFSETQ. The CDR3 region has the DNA TGCGCCAGCAGCGTAGAGGGGACAGGCCTTACCTACGAGCAGTACTTC. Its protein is CASSVEGTGLTYEQYF.

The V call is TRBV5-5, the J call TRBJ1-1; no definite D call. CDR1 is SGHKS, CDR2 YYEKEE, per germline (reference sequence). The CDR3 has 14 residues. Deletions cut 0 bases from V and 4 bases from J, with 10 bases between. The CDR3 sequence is CASSLELETTEAFF. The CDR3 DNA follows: TGTGCCAGCAGCTTGGAACTAGAGACCACTGAAGCTTTCTTT.

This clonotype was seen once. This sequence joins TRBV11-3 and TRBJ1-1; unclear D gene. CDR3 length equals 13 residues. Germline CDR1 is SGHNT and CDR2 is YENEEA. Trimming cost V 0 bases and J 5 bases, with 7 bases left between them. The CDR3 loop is CASSLELTTEAFF. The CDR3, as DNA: TGTGCCAGCAGCTTAGAGCTGACAACTGAAGCTTTCTTT.

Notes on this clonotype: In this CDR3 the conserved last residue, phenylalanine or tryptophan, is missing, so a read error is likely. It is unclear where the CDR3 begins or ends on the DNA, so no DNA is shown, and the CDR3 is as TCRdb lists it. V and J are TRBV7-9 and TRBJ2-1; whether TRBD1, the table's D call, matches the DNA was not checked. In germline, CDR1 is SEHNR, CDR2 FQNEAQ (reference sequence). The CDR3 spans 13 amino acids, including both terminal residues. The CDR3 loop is CASSSGVGGKESY.

CDR3 protein: CASSLERHTIIYGYTF. The CDR3 region has the DNA TGTGCCAGCAGCTTGGAGAGGCATACGATCATATATGGCTACACCTTC. The V call is TRBV7-2, the J call TRBJ1-2; D is uncertain. The CDR3 consists of 16 residues. From germline, CDR1 is SGHTA and CDR2 FQGNSA. V lost 3 bases to trimming and J lost 5 bases, with 19 bases between them.

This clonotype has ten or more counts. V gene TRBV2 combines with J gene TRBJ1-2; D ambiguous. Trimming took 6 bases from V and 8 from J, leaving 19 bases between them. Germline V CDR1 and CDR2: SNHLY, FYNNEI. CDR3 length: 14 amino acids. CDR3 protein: CASRAQVARQGYTF. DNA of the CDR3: TGTGCCAGCAGGGCTCAGGTTGCGCGTCAGGGCTACACCTTC.